This T cell receptor (beta chain) came from a study of shared clonotypes between healthy human individuals. Across the study: Per-donor plates numbered three CD4 naive, three CD4 memory, two CD8 naive and one CD8 memory.

Genomic DNA belonging to each subset was distributed in equal measure over several immunoSEQ plates. Replicate PCRs from sorted subsets contained around 200 ng DNA, which is 31,000 or so T cell genomes. Sequenced by immunoSEQ multiplex PCR; TCRdb stores in-frame clones only, minus some. The sample lists hundreds of thousands of clones, 72% occurring once. Trimming took 5 bases from V and 0 from J, leaving 14 bases between them. CDR1 is SGHDT and CDR2 is YYEEEE in the germline V gene. This CDR3 region has 15 residues. Study results and caveats: Represented genetic and exposure-history diversity was restricted by having few donors.

The sample holds one count of this clone. The antigen remains undetermined. This clonotype was sampled from a woman aged 25 to 39 in good health. The chain links TRBV5-6 to TRBJ1-1, with D hard to call. Sequencing used memory CD4+ T cells sorted from blood. Subset described: CD45RA-negative fraction. The CDR3 DNA is TGTGCCAGCAGGCCGGCCGGAAGACTGAACACTGAAGCTTTCTTT. Translation gives CASRPAGRLNTEAFF.